This T cell receptor beta chain is drawn from a study of cytomegalovirus exposure and HLA in healthy donors. The CDR3 length is 13 residues. Germline V CDR1 and CDR2: WSHSY, SAAADI. The V and J ends lost 3 bases and 4 bases respectively, with 7 bases between them. The PCR was carried out with 60 Vbeta primers and 13 Jbeta primers. The method was immunoSEQ multiplex PCR; TCRdb's version includes in-frame clones alone and lacks a portion of them. The sample lists some 150,000 clones, 79% occurring once. Healthy people donating bone marrow made up the donors. Material for sequencing was PBMCs. The clonotype was recovered from a man in his forties or fifties in good health and CMV-seropositive. The V and J genes are TRBV10-2 and TRBJ2-1, with D tentatively TRBD1 (6 bases). CDR3 sequence reads: CASSEGGYNEQFF. CDR3 sequence (DNA): TGCGCCAGCAGTGAAGGGGGATACAATGAGCAGTTCTTC.